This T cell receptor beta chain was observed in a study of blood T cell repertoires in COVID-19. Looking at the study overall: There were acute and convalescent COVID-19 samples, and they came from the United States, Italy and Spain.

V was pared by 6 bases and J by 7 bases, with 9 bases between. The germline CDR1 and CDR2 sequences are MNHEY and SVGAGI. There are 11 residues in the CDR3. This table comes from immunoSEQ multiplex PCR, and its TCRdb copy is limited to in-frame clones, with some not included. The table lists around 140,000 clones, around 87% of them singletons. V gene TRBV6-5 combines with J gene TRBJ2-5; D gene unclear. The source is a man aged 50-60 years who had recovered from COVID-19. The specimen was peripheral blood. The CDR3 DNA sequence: TGTGCCAGCAGCCTAGTGGGGACCCAGTACTTC. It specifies CASSLVGTQYF.